This is a list of T cell receptor beta chains from one sample in a study of shared clonotypes between healthy human individuals. Clones were read by immunoSEQ multiplex PCR, and TCRdb kept only the in-frame ones, dropping some. Among roughly 510,000 clones listed, around 79% were seen once. Sequencing was performed on PBMCs. The source of these receptors is a woman between 40 and 50 years old in good health. Some clones in this sample may be carry-over from other donors' samples. Each CDR3 is given with its conserved first and last residue. Each record gives: CDR3 protein, CDR3 DNA, J gene, clone size, D gene, V gene. A D gene is named only where the DNA matches it firmly. Rows may omit the clone size; those that give it use once, few, many or a size class.

CASSEAAGGGGYEQYF	TGTGCCAGCAGTGAAGCTGCCGGGGGCGGTGGCTACGAGCAGTACTTC	TRBJ2-7	NA	NA	TRBV6-1
CASSLGGHTGELFF	TGTGCCAGCAGCTTAGGAGGACACACCGGGGAGCTGTTTTTT	TRBJ2-2	NA	NA	TRBV11-2
CAIRGLVDYEQYF	TGTGCCATCAGAGGACTAGTAGACTACGAGCAGTACTTC	TRBJ2-7	once	TRBD2	TRBV10-3
CSVGGTGGYEQYF	TGCAGCGTTGGAGGGACAGGGGGTTACGAGCAGTACTTC	TRBJ2-7	NA	TRBD1	TRBV29-1
CASSLGGSSGEQFF	TGTGCCAGCAGCTTAGGCGGGAGTAGCGGTGAGCAGTTCTTC	TRBJ2-1	NA	TRBD2	TRBV7-3
CASSYQGGSSETQYF	TGTGCCAGCAGCTACCAAGGCGGGAGTTCGGAGACCCAGTACTTC	TRBJ2-5	NA	TRBD2	TRBV5-4
CASSERTGGNTIYF	TGTGCCAGCAGTGAGAGGACTGGGGGAAACACCATATATTTT	TRBJ1-3	NA	NA	TRBV2
CAWNRGTANINLFF	TGTGCCTGGAATAGGGGGACAGCCAATATAAATCTGTTTTTT	TRBJ1-4	NA	TRBD1	TRBV30
CASSPNREGEQYF	TGTGCCAGCTCCCCGAACAGGGAAGGCGAGCAGTACTTC	TRBJ2-7	NA	NA	TRBV18
CASSEGQGAAQPQHF	TGTGCCAGCAGTGAGGGTCAGGGGGCAGCTCAGCCCCAGCATTTT	TRBJ1-5	few	TRBD1	TRBV6-1
CASSIRRLAGGGETQYF	TGTGCCAGTAGTATCAGGAGACTAGCGGGAGGAGGAGAGACCCAGTACTTC	TRBJ2-5	NA	TRBD2	TRBV19
CASSSRDQETQYF	TGTGCCAGCTCAAGCAGAGACCAAGAGACCCAGTACTTC	TRBJ2-5	NA	NA	TRBV18
CASSTHMRNTEAFF	TGTGCCAGCAGTACTCATATGCGGAACACTGAAGCTTTCTTT	TRBJ1-1	NA	NA	TRBV6-6
CASWRTSGRDEQFF	TGTGCCAGCTGGAGGACTAGCGGGAGGGATGAGCAGTTCTTC	TRBJ2-1	NA	TRBD2	TRBV6-6
CAISAISGNTDTQYF	TGTGCCATCAGTGCTATTAGCGGCAACACAGATACGCAGTATTTT	TRBJ2-3	few	NA	TRBV10-3
CASKPGHSLYEQYF	TGTGCCAGCAAGCCGGGACACTCCCTCTACGAGCAGTACTTC	TRBJ2-7	NA	NA	TRBV6-6
CASSEASVAYNEQFF	TGTGCCAGCAGTGAGGCTAGCGTAGCCTACAATGAGCAGTTCTTC	TRBJ2-1	NA	NA	TRBV6-1
CASSRGLGIKETQYF	TGTGCCAGTAGCCGGGGACTAGGAATAAAAGAGACCCAGTACTTC	TRBJ2-5	NA	TRBD2	TRBV19
CASSQPQTGIYGYTF	TGCGCCAGCAGCCAACCCCAGACAGGGATCTATGGCTACACCTTC	TRBJ1-2	NA	TRBD1	TRBV4-1
CASSLGTGTGAFGYGYTF	TGTGCCAGCAGCTTAGGAACCGGGACAGGGGCTTTCGGCTATGGCTACACCTTC	TRBJ1-2	NA	TRBD1	TRBV7-6
CASSLFGREQFF	TGTGCCAGCAGCTTATTCGGCCGTGAGCAGTTCTTC	TRBJ2-1	NA	NA	TRBV7-2
CASSPLFLAGPRRDTQYF	TGTGCCAGCAGTCCATTGTTTCTAGCGGGACCCCGGAGAGATACGCAGTATTTT	TRBJ2-3	NA	TRBD2	TRBV27
CASSLWDTSREQYF	TGCGCCAGCAGCTTGTGGGACACCAGCCGCGAGCAGTACTTC	TRBJ2-7	NA	NA	TRBV5-1
CASSFGTYGNTIYF	TGTGCCAGCAGCTTCGGGACTTATGGAAACACCATATATTTT	TRBJ1-3	NA	NA	TRBV7-9
CASSLLPLLHMQFF	TGTGCCAGCAGCCTCCTTCCCCTGCTTCATATGCAGTTCTTC	TRBJ2-1	NA	NA	TRBV7-8
CASRGASGIYEQYF	TGTGCCAGCAGAGGGGCTAGCGGGATCTACGAGCAGTACTTC	TRBJ2-7	NA	TRBD2	TRBV27
CAWSKGPSNSPLHF	TGTGCCTGGAGTAAGGGACCAAGCAATTCACCCCTCCACTTT	TRBJ1-6	NA	NA	TRBV30
CASSRRDTDTGELFF	TGTGCCAGCAGTAGGAGGGACACCGACACCGGGGAGCTGTTTTTT	TRBJ2-2	few	NA	TRBV28